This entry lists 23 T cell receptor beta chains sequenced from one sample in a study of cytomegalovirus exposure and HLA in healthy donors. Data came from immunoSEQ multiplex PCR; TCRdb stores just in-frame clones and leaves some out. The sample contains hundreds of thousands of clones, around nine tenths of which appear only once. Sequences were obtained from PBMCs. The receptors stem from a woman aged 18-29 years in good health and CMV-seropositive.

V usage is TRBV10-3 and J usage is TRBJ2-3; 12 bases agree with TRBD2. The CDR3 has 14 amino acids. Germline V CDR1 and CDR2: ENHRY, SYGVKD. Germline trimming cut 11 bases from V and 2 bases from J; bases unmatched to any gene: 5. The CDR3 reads CAATSGRNTDTQYF. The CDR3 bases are TGTGCCGCAACTAGCGGGAGGAACACAGATACGCAGTATTTT.

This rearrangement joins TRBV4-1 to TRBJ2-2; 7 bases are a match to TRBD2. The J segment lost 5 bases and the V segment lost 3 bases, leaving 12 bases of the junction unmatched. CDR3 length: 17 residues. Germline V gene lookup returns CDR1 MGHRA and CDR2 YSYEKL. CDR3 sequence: CASSQNYLAEPTGELFF. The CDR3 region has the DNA TGCGCCAGCAGCCAGAACTACCTAGCGGAGCCTACCGGGGAGCTGTTTTTT.

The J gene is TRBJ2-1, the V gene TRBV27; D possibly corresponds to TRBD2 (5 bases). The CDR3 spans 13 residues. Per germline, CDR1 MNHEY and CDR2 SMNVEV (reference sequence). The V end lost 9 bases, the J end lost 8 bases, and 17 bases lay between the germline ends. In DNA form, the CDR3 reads TGTGCCAGTGGGCGCCGGGGTCCCTATGAGCAGTTCTTC. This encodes CASGRRGPYEQFF.

CDR3 sequence: CASSDSGRRLGTDTQYF. The CDR3 coding sequence is TGTGCCAGCAGTGATAGCGGGAGGCGCCTAGGCACAGATACGCAGTATTTT. The chain recombines TRBV25-1 with TRBJ2-3; 10 nucleotides align to TRBD2. Germline values: CDR1 MGHDK, CDR2 SYGVNS. This CDR3 comprises 17 residues. The junction had 7 bases not matched to a gene; V was cut back by 3 bases and J by 1 base.

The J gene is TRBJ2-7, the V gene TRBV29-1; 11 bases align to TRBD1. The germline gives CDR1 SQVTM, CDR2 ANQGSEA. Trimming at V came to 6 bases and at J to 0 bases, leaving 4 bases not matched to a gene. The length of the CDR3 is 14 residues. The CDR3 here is CSVGQGELSYEQYF. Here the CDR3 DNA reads TGCAGCGTGGGACAGGGGGAACTCTCCTACGAGCAGTACTTC.

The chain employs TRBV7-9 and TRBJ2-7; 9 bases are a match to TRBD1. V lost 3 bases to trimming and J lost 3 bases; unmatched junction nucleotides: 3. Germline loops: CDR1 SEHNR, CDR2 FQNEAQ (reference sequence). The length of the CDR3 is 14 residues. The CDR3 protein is CASSLGTGIYEQYF. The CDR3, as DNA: TGTGCCAGCAGCTTGGGGACAGGGATCTACGAGCAGTACTTC.

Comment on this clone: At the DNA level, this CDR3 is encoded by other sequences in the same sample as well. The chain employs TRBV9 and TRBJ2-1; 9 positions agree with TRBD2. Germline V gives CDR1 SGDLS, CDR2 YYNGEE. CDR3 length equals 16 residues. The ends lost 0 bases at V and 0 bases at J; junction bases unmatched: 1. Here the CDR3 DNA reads TGTGCCAGCAGCGTAGGCGGGAGGGCCTCCTACAATGAGCAGTTCTTC. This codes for CASSVGGRASYNEQFF.

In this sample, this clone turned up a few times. The CDR3 loop reads CASSFPLSTF. In DNA, the CDR3 is TGTGCCAGCTCCTTCCCCCTGTCCACCTTC. This rearrangement joins TRBV7-9 to TRBJ1-2, with no clear D. Germline V gives CDR1 SEHNR, CDR2 FQNEAQ (reference sequence). This CDR3 has 10 residues. Trimming cost V 8 bases and J 13 bases, with 14 bases left between them. The full variable domain, rest sourced from reference TRBV7-9 and TRBJ1-2, is DTGVSQNPRHKITKRGQNVTFRCDPISEHNRLYWYRQTLGQGPEFLTYFQNEAQLEKSRLLSDRFSAERPKGSFSTLEIQRTEQGDSAMYLCASSFPLSTFGSGTRLTVV.

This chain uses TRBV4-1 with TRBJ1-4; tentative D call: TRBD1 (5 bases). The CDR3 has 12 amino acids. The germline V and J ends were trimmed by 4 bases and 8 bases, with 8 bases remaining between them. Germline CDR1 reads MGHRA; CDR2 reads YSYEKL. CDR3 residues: CASSPPGEKLFF. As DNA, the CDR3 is TGCGCCAGCAGCCCCCCAGGGGAAAAACTGTTTTTT.

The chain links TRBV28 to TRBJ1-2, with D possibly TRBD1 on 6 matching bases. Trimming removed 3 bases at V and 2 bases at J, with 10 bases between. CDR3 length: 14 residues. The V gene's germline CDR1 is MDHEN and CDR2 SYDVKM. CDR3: CASSLLDRNYGYTF. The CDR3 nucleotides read TGTGCCAGCAGTTTGCTGGACAGAAACTATGGCTACACCTTC.

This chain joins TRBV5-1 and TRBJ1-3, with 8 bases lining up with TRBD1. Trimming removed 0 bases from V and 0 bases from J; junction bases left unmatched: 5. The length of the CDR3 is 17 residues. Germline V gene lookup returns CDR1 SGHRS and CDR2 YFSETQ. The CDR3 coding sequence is TGCGCCAGCAGCTTGGCGGGACAGGCCTTCTCTGGAAACACCATATATTTT. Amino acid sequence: CASSLAGQAFSGNTIYF.

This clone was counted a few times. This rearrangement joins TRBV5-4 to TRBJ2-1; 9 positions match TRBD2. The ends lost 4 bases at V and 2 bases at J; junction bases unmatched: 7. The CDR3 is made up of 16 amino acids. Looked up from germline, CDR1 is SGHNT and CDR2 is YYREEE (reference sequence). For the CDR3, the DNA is TGTGCCAGCAGCCCGGTAGCGGGAGTGGCCTACAATGAGCAGTTCTTC. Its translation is CASSPVAGVAYNEQFF.

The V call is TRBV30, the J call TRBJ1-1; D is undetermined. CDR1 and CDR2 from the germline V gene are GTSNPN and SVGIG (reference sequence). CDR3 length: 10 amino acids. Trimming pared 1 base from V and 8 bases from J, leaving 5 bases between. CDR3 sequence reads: CAWSGGEAFF. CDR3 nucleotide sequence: TGTGCCTGGAGTGGCGGAGAAGCTTTCTTT.

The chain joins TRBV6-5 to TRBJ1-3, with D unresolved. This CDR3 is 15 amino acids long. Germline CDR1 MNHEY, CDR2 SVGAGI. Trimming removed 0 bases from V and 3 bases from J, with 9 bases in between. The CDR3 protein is CASSYSAGGGNTIYF. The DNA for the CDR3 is TGTGCCAGCAGTTACTCGGCGGGCGGTGGAAACACCATATATTTT.

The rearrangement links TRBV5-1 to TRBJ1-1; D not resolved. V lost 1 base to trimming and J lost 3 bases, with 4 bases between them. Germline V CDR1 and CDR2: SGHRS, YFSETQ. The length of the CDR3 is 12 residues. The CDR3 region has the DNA TGCGCCAGCAGCTTGCAGGACACTGAAGCTTTCTTT. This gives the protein CASSLQDTEAFF.

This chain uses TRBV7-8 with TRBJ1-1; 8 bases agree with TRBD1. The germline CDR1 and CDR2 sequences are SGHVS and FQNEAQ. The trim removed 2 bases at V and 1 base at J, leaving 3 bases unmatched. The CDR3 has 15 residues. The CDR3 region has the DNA TGTGCCAGCAGCTTACAGGGGGCCGGGAACACTGAAGCTTTCTTT. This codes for CASSLQGAGNTEAFF.

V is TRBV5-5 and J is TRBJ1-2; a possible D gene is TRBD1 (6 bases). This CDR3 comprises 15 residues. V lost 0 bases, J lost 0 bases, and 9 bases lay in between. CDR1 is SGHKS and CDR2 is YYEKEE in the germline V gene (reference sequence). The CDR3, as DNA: TGTGCCAGCAGCTTGGGGACAGCTTCTAACTATGGCTACACCTTC. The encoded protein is CASSLGTASNYGYTF.

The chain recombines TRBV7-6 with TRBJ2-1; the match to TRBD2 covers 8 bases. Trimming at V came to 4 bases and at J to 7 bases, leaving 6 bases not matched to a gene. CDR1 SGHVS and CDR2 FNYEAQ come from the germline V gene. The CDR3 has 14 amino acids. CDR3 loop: CASSSAGVLNEQFF. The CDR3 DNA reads TGTGCCAGCAGCTCAGCGGGAGTACTTAATGAGCAGTTCTTC.

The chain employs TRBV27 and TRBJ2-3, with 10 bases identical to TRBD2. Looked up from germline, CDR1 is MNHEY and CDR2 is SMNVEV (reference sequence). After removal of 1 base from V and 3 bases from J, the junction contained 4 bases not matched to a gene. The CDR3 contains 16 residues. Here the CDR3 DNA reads TGTGCCAGCAGTTTATTAGCTAGCGGGAGTACAGATACGCAGTATTTT. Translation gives CASSLLASGSTDTQYF.

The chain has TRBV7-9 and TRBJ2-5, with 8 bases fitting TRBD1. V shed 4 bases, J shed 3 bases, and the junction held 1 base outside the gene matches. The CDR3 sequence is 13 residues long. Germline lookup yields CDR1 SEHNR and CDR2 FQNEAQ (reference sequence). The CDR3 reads CASSSTGEETQYF. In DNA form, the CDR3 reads TGTGCCAGCAGCTCGACAGGGGAAGAGACCCAGTACTTC.

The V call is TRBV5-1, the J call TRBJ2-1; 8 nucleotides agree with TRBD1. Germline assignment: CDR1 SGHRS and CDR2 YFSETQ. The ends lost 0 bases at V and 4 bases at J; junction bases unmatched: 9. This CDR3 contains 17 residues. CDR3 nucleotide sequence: TGCGCCAGCAGCTTGGCCTTTGGGCAGGGGGCGTACAATGAGCAGTTCTTC. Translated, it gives CASSLAFGQGAYNEQFF. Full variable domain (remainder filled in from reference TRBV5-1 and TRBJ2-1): KAGVTQTPRYLIKTRGQQVTLSCSPISGHRSVSWYQQTPGQGLQFLFEYFSETQRNKGNFPGRFSGRQFSNSRSEMNVSTLELGDSALYLCASSLAFGQGAYNEQFFGPGTRLTVL.

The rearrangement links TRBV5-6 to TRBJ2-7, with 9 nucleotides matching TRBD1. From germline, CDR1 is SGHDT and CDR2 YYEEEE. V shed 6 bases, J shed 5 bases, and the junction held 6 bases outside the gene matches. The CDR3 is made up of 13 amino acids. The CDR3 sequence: CASNPQGADEQYF. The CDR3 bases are TGTGCCAGCAACCCACAGGGGGCGGACGAGCAGTACTTC.

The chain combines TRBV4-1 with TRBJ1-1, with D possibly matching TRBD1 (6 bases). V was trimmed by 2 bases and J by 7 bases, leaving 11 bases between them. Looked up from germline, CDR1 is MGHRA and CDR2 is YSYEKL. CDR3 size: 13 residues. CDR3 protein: CASSQNDRLEAFF. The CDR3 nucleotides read TGCGCCAGCAGCCAAAATGACAGGCTTGAAGCTTTCTTT.